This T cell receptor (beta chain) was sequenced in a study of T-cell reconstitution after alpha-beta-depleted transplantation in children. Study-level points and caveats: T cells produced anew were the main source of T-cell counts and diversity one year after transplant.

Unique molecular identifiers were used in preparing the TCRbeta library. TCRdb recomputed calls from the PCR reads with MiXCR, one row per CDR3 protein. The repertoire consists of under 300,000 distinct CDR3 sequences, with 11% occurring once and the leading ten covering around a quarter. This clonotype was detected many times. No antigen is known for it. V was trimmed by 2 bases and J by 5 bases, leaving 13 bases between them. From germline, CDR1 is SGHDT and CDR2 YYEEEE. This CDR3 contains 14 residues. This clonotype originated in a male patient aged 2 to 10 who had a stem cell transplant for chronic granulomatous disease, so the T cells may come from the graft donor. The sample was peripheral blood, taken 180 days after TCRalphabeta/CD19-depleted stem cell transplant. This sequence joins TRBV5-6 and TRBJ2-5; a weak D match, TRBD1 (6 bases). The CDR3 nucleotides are TGTGCCAGCAGCTTCCAGGGGTCTGGGGAGACCCAGTACTTC. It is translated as CASSFQGSGETQYF.